This T cell receptor (beta chain) derives from a study of T cells in Graves' hyperthyroidism and ophthalmopathy. Study-wide results and caveats: Most thyroid clonotypes expanded above 0.001 were also detected in blood.

This clonotype has more than one count but fewer than ten. Antigen: not known. Amplification of TCR beta CDR3 regions used RNA as the template. Initially, a first-round RT-PCR of the TCR CDR3 employed the HTBI primer set. MiXCR was run by TCRdb on the multiplex PCR reads, yielding one entry per CDR3 protein. The table records roughly 280,000 distinct CDR3 sequences, 22% of them present only once. Trimming stripped 6 bases from V and 4 bases from J, with 16 bases between. The germline V gene encodes CDR1 MDHEN and CDR2 SYDVKM. The CDR3 extends over 14 amino acids. Patients with ophthalmopathy all had a Clinical Activity Score of at least 3, a NOSPECS grade of at least 4 and duration under 3 months. Clinical symptoms, serum thyroxine and TRAb, thyroid ultrasound and orbital computed tomography together formed the diagnostic basis. The authors took PBMCs from about 9.5 ml fresh peripheral blood.

Specimen: blood. The receptor's source is a man younger than 45 with Graves' ophthalmopathy. The chain employs TRBV28 and TRBJ2-7; D is perhaps TRBD1 (6 bases). The DNA of the CDR3 is TGTGCCAGCAGCTCAGGGACACTTATTTACGAGCAGTACTTC. Encoded protein: CASSSGTLIYEQYF.